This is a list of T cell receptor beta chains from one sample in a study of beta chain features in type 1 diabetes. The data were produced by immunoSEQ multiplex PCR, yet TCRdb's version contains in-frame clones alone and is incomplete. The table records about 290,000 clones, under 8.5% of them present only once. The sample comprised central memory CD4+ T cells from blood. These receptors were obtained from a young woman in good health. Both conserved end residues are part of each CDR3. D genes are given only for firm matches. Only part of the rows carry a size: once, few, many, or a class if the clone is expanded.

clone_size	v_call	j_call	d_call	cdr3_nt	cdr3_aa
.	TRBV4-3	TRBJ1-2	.	TGCGCCAGCAGCCAAGATCCTCGGGGGCATGGCTACACCTTC	CASSQDPRGHGYTF
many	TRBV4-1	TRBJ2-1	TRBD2	TGCGCCATCTCGATTGCGGGGGGGCCTGGGAATGAGCAGTTCTTC	CAISIAGGPGNEQFF
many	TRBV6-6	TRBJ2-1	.	TGTGCCAGCAGTTACGGCAGGGTAAACAATGAGCAGTTCTTC	CASSYGRVNNEQFF
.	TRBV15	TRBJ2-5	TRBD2	TGTGCCACCAGCAGAGATCGGGAGGGTCCACGGGAGACCCAGTACTTC	CATSRDREGPRETQYF
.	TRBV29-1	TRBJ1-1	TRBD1	TGCAGCGGAGAAAGGGACAGGGCGAACACTGAAGCTTTCTTT	CSGERDRANTEAFF
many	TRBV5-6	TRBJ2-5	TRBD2	TGTGCCAGCAGCTCGCGACTAGCGGGGTTGCAAGAGACCCAGTACTTC	CASSSRLAGLQETQYF
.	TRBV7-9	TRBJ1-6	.	TGTGCCAGCAGCTTATTCGCGTCTAATAATTCACCCCTCCACTTT	CASSLFASNNSPLHF
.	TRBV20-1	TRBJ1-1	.	TGCAGTGCTAGTATGAACACTGAAGCTTTCTTT	CSASMNTEAFF
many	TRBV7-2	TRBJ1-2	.	TGTGCCAGCAGCTTAGAAGGTTACTCTAACTATGGCTACACCTTC	CASSLEGYSNYGYTF
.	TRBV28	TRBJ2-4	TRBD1	TGTGCCAGCAGTTATGATCCGGGACAGCGACTAGCCAAAAACATTCAGTACTTC	CASSYDPGQRLAKNIQYF
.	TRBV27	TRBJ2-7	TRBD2	TGTGCCAGCAGCCGGGGACTAGCGGGAGGCCATTACGAGCAGTACTTC	CASSRGLAGGHYEQYF
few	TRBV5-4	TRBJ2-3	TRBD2	TGTGCCAGCACCGCAGCGGGAGGATTTGATACGCAGTATTTT	CASTAAGGFDTQYF
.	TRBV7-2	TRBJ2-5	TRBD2	TGTGCCAGCAGCTCCCTTAGCGGGGGACAAGAGACCCAGTACTTC	CASSSLSGGQETQYF
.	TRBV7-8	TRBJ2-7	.	TGTGCCAGCAGCTCAGCCGGGACTCGGGACGAGCAGTACTTC	CASSSAGTRDEQYF
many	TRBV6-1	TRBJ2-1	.	TGTGCCAGCAGTGATGCGGGACGTTCCTACAATGAGCAGTTCTTC	CASSDAGRSYNEQFF
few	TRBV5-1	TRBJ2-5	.	TGCGCCAGCAGCCCGTTCGCAGGGGGGACCCAAGAGACCCAGTACTTC	CASSPFAGGTQETQYF
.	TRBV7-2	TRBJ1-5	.	TGTGCCAGCAGTCAGCGGGCCGTAGGGCTAAATCAGCCCCAGCATTTT	CASSQRAVGLNQPQHF